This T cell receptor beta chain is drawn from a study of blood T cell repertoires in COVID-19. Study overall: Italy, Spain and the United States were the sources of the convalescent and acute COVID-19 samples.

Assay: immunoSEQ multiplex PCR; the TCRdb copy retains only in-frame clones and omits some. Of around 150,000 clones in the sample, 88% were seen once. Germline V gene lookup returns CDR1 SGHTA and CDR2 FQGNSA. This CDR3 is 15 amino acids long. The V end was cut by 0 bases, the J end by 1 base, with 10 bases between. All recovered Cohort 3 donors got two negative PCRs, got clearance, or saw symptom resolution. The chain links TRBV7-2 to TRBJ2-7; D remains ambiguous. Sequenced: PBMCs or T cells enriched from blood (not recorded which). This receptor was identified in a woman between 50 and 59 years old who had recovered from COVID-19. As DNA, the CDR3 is TGTGCCAGCAGCTTAGCCCTCGCACAGTCCTACGAGCAGTACTTC. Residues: CASSLALAQSYEQYF.